One sample yielded the 24 T cell receptor beta chains listed below, sequenced in a study of blood T cell repertoires in COVID-19 (dated by TCRdb to 2020 to 2021). Libraries were constructed by the immunoSEQ multiplex PCR assay. The source is immuneACCESS, and TCRdb retained only in-frame sequences with V and J called. Part of the clones is not carried over; for the studies checked, unresolved V genes explain less than half of this, and the remainder is unexplained. A total of hundreds of thousands of clones appear in this sample, 70% to 90% of them only once. The ten largest clones take up roughly 2% of the sample. Sequences were obtained from PBMCs or T cells enriched from blood (not recorded which). The receptors derive from a young man who had recovered from COVID-19.

This chain joins TRBV7-9 and TRBJ1-1; D gene unclear. Germline CDR1 is SEHNR and CDR2 is FQNEAQ (reference sequence). The CDR3 contains 13 residues. Trimming pared 5 bases from V and 1 base from J, leaving 8 bases between. The CDR3 DNA is TGTGCCAGCAGCACGCAGAAGAACACTGAAGCTTTCTTT. Its protein is CASSTQKNTEAFF.

The chain carries TRBV5-4 and TRBJ2-3; D unclear. This CDR3 is built from 15 residues. From germline, CDR1 is SGHNT and CDR2 YYREEE (reference sequence). V was clipped by 1 base and J by 2 bases, with 11 bases between them. CDR3 in DNA: TGTGCCAGCAGCTTGCTAGTCACCTTCACAGATACGCAGTATTTT. Translated, it gives CASSLLVTFTDTQYF.

This clone was observed a handful of times. V gene TRBV7-9 combines with J gene TRBJ2-1; a possible D gene is TRBD2 (7 bases). Trimming removed 3 bases from V and 8 bases from J, with 17 bases in between. CDR1 and CDR2 (germline): SEHNR, FQNEAQ (reference sequence). This CDR3 comprises 15 residues. This CDR3 is CASSFYGGGGDEQFF. The CDR3 DNA follows: TGTGCCAGCAGCTTTTACGGTGGGGGGGGCGATGAGCAGTTCTTC.

The genes are TRBV10-3 and TRBJ1-3, with 7 bases matching TRBD1. Trimming took 6 bases from V and 2 from J; bases not matched to a gene: 7. Germline V gene sequence: CDR1 ENHRY, CDR2 SYGVKD. The CDR3 contains 15 residues. The CDR3 DNA is TGTGCCATCAGGATACAGGGGCGAACTGGAAACACCATATATTTT. Amino acids: CAIRIQGRTGNTIYF.

The V gene is TRBV5-5, the J gene TRBJ1-1; no firm D call. CDR3 size: 14 residues. V lost 2 bases and J lost 0, with 8 bases in between. Germline V gene sequence: CDR1 SGHKS, CDR2 YYEKEE (reference sequence). The CDR3 spells CASSFVSVNTEAFF. The CDR3 DNA follows: TGTGCCAGCAGCTTCGTCAGCGTGAACACTGAAGCTTTCTTT.

This clone was seen once. This chain uses TRBV18 with TRBJ2-3, with 9 bases matching TRBD1. The junction had 14 bases not matched to a gene; V was cut back by 1 base and J by 0 bases. The CDR3 has 20 residues. Per the germline V gene, CDR1 is KGHSH and CDR2 is LQKENI. The DNA of the CDR3 is TGTGCCAGCTCACCACAGAGAGTTTACAGGGACAGGGAGAGCACAGATACGCAGTATTTT. This codes for CASSPQRVYRDRESTDTQYF.

This chain joins TRBV4-1 and TRBJ2-1, with 7 bases that match TRBD2. The junction had 9 bases not matched to a gene; V was cut back by 3 bases and J by 1 base. The CDR3 has 17 residues. Germline V gives CDR1 MGHRA, CDR2 YSYEKL. This CDR3 is CASSQRAGSRSYNEQFF. The CDR3 DNA reads TGCGCCAGCAGCCAGAGAGCGGGGAGTCGATCCTACAATGAGCAGTTCTTC.

The genes are TRBV23-1 and TRBJ2-7; 14 bases align to TRBD2. TRBV23-1 is recorded as an ORF, its role being uncertain. The CDR3 sequence is 19 residues long. J lost 1 base, V lost 0 bases, and 8 bases had no gene match. DNA for the CDR3: TGCGCCAGCAGTCAATCGTTAGGACTAGCGGGGGGCCTTTCCTACGAGCAGTACTTC. It yields the protein CASSQSLGLAGGLSYEQYF.

This clone was seen once. The chain joins TRBV9 to TRBJ1-1; 12 bases map to TRBD1. V lost 3 bases to trimming and J lost 5 bases; unmatched junction nucleotides: 5. Germline V CDR1 and CDR2: SGDLS, YYNGEE. The CDR3 runs 15 residues. CDR3 sequence: CASSGRDRGHTEAFF. The CDR3 DNA sequence: TGTGCCAGCAGCGGAAGGGACAGGGGGCATACTGAAGCTTTCTTT. Variable domain in full (rest from reference TRBV9 and TRBJ1-1): DSGVTQTPKHLITATGQRVTLRCSPRSGDLSVYWYQQSLDQGLQFLIQYYNGEERAKGNILERFSAQQFPDLHSELNLSSLELGDSALYFCASSGRDRGHTEAFFGQGTRLTVV.

J is TRBJ2-3 and V is TRBV5-4, with 11 bases matching TRBD1. The CDR3 runs to 15 residues. The germline gives CDR1 SGHNT, CDR2 YYREEE (reference sequence). J gave up 4 bases and V 4 bases, and 5 bases lay outside the gene matches. The CDR3 DNA reads TGTGCCAGCAGCGGACTGGGACAGGGGGCAGATACGCAGTATTTT. Its protein product is CASSGLGQGADTQYF.

V gene TRBV7-9 combines with J gene TRBJ2-5; 10 nucleotides match TRBD1. Germline V gives CDR1 SEHNR, CDR2 FQNEAQ (reference sequence). The CDR3 is 15 residues long. V trimming: 1 base; J trimming: 7 bases; junction bases outside the gene matches: 6. The chain's CDR3 is CASSLVGDRGGTQYF. The DNA of the CDR3 is TGTGCCAGCAGCTTAGTAGGGGACAGGGGAGGGACCCAGTACTTC.

J is TRBJ1-2 and V is TRBV2; TRBD1 matches at 7 bases. The CDR3 extends over 14 amino acids. Germline-derived CDR1 and CDR2 are SNHLY and FYNNEI. Trimming removed 4 bases from V and 7 bases from J; junction bases left unmatched: 9. For the CDR3, the DNA is TGTGCCAGCAGTGTATTAGGGGGCGCAGGTGGCTACACCTTC. Translated: CASSVLGGAGGYTF.

The V and J genes are TRBV29-1 and TRBJ2-5; D is possibly TRBD2 (5 bases). With 3 bases removed from V and 4 bases from J, the gap between germline ends came to 12 bases. The CDR3 extends over 13 amino acids. From germline, CDR1 is SQVTM and CDR2 ANQGSEA. The CDR3 DNA reads TGCAGCGTTGACACACGCCGGGGAGAGACCCAGTACTTC. It specifies CSVDTRRGETQYF. The variable domain in full, with the rest retrieved from reference TRBV29-1 and TRBJ2-5, is SAVISQKPSRDICQRGTSLTIQCQVDSQVTMMFWYRQQPGQSLTLIATANQGSEATYESGFVIDKFPISRPNLTFSTLTVSNMSPEDSSIYLCSVDTRRGETQYFGPGTRLLVL.

The rearrangement uses TRBV6-1 and TRBJ1-2, with 8 bases fitting TRBD1. The CDR3 runs 14 residues. Trimming cost V 2 bases and J 6 bases; bases outside gene matches: 5. Germline V lookup: CDR1 MNHNS, CDR2 SASEGT. DNA for the CDR3: TGTGCCAGCAGTGAACTTACAGGGGGAAATGGCTACACCTTC. Translating it yields CASSELTGGNGYTF.

The J gene is TRBJ2-5, the V gene TRBV3-1 (or the pseudogene TRBV3-2), with TRBD1 matching over 12 bases. Germline CDR1 and CDR2: LGHDT and YNNKEL (reference sequence). V was clipped by 4 bases and J by 7 bases; unmatched bases: 10. The CDR3 loop spans 16 amino acids. CDR3 sequence reads: CASSPWGQGAKGTQYF. DNA for the CDR3: TGTGCCAGCAGCCCTTGGGGACAGGGGGCAAAAGGGACCCAGTACTTC.

The J gene is TRBJ2-5, the V gene TRBV6-5; 10 bases fit TRBD2. The CDR3 extends over 15 amino acids. Germline V CDR1 and CDR2: MNHEY, SVGAGI. J lost 4 bases, V lost 5 bases, and 7 bases had no gene match. The CDR3 reads CASSRTSGRPETQYF. CDR3 coding DNA: TGTGCCAGCAGTCGGACTAGCGGTCGGCCAGAGACCCAGTACTTC.

This chain connects TRBV11-2 to TRBJ1-4; TRBD1 aligns across 7 bases. Trimming took 4 bases from V and 7 from J; bases not matched to a gene: 9. Per the germline V gene, CDR1 is SGHAT and CDR2 is FQNNGV. The CDR3 has 15 amino acids. This chain's CDR3 is CASSSFGTVVEKLFF. As DNA, the CDR3 is TGTGCCAGCAGCTCCTTCGGGACAGTTGTTGAAAAACTGTTTTTT.

V gene TRBV2 combines with J gene TRBJ1-5; D is unresolved. CDR1 is SNHLY and CDR2 is FYNNEI in the germline V gene. V was pared by 4 bases and J by 2 bases, with 12 bases between. The CDR3 runs 15 residues. DNA of the CDR3: TGTGCCAGCAGTGTATCTACGGCGGGCAATCAGCCCCAGCATTTT. Translated, it gives CASSVSTAGNQPQHF.

The J gene is TRBJ2-7, the V gene TRBV20-1, with D unresolved. This CDR3 contains 11 residues. Germline-derived CDR1 and CDR2 are DFQATT and SNEGSKA (reference sequence). V shed 5 bases and J shed 5 bases, with 10 bases lying between them. The CDR3 sequence is CSAPTYNEQYF. The CDR3 nucleotides are TGCAGTGCTCCGACTTACAACGAGCAGTACTTC.

The chain links TRBV19 to TRBJ1-1; no reliable D call. Germline CDR1 and CDR2: LNHDA and SQIVND (reference sequence). V lost 7 bases to trimming and J lost 0 bases, with 12 bases between them. The CDR3 totals 14 residues. CDR3 residues: CASKGAALNTEAFF. For the CDR3, the DNA is TGTGCCAGTAAGGGAGCCGCGTTGAACACTGAAGCTTTCTTT.

The chain is built from TRBV10-3 and TRBJ1-1, with D perhaps TRBD1 (6 bases). The CDR3 is made up of 11 amino acids. The ends were cut back, 7 bases at V and 6 bases at J, with 9 bases in the middle. CDR1 ENHRY and CDR2 SYGVKD come from the germline V gene. DNA for the CDR3: TGTGCCATCACCCAGGGGCCTGAAGCTTTCTTT. This translates into CAITQGPEAFF.

A single count supports this clone. The CDR3 DNA sequence: TGCGCCAGCAGCAATTACAGAGGAGGTCGAGAAGCTTTCTTT. Amino acids: CASSNYRGGREAFF. This rearrangement joins TRBV5-1 to TRBJ1-1; D call uncertain. Germline CDR1 reads SGHRS; CDR2 reads YFSETQ. The ends were cut back, 4 bases at V and 8 bases at J, with 18 bases in the middle. This CDR3 region has 14 residues.

The gene calls are TRBV2 and TRBJ2-7; TRBD2 matches 7 bases. This CDR3 is built from 15 residues. Germline CDR1 SNHLY, CDR2 FYNNEI. V lost 3 bases and J lost 3; bases outside the gene matches: 8. The CDR3 bases are TGTGCCAGCAGTGATGGACGGGGGGTTAACTACGAGCAGTACTTC. Protein product: CASSDGRGVNYEQYF.

In its sample, this clone was seen once. The chain employs TRBV6-5 and TRBJ2-7, with TRBD2 matching 9 bases. The germline gives CDR1 MNHEY, CDR2 SVGAGI. The CDR3 covers 15 residues. V was pared by 6 bases and J by 4 bases, with 10 bases of the junction left unmatched. Here the CDR3 reads CASSRQAGGSYEQYF. The CDR3 DNA sequence: TGTGCCAGCAGCCGGCAAGCGGGGGGTAGTTACGAGCAGTACTTC.